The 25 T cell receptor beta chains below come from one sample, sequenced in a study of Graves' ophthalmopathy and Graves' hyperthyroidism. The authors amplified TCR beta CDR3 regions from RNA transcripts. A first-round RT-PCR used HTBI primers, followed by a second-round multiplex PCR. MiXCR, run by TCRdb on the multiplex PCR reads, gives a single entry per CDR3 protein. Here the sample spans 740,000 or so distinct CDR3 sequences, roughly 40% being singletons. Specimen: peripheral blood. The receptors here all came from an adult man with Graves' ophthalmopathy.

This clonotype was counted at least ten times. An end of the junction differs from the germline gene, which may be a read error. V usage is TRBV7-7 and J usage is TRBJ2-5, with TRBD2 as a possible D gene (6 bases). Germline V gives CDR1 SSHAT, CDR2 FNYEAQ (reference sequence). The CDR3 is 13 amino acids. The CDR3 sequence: CASSWGDAETQYF. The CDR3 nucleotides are TGTGCTAGCAGCTGGGGGGACGCGGAGACCCAGTACTTC.

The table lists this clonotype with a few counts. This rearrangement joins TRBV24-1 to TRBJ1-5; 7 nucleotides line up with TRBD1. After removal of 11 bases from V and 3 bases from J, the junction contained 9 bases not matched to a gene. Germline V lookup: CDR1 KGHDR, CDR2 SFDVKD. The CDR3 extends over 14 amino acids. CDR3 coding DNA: TGTGCCAGCAGGGGACAGCCGAACAATCAGCCCCAGCATTTT. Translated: CASRGQPNNQPQHF.

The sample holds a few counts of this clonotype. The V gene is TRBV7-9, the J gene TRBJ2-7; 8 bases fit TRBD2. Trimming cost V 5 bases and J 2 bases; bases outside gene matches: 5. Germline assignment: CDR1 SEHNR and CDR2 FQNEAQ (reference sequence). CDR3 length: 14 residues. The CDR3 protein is CASSVGLGTYEQYF. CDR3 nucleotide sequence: TGTGCCAGCAGCGTGGGACTAGGAACCTACGAGCAGTACTTC.

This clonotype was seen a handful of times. The CDR3: CASSVGTRVYTGELFF. The CDR3 DNA is TGTGCCAGCAGCGTAGGTACCAGGGTGTATACCGGGGAGCTGTTTTTT. The V and J genes are TRBV9 and TRBJ2-2; weak D call: TRBD1 (5 bases). CDR3 length: 16 residues. Germline loops: CDR1 SGDLS, CDR2 YYNGEE. V gave up 0 bases and J gave up 5 bases, with 14 bases separating them.

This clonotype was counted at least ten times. Here the CDR3 reads CSVEDQRGGTEAFF. The DNA for the CDR3 is TGCAGCGTTGAAGACCAAAGGGGAGGGACTGAAGCTTTCTTT. The chain uses TRBV29-1 and TRBJ1-1, with a possible D match to TRBD1 (5 bases). V lost 0 bases, J lost 5 bases, and 13 bases lay in between. In germline, CDR1 is SQVTM, CDR2 ANQGSEA. This CDR3 contains 14 residues.

In DNA form, the CDR3 reads TGTGCCAGCAGCTTAGCGGGACAGGGCGATCCCAACGAGCAGTACTTC. It yields the protein CASSLAGQGDPNEQYF. The chain combines TRBV7-8 with TRBJ2-7, with 9 bases that match TRBD1. In germline, CDR1 is SGHVS, CDR2 FQNEAQ. Germline trimming cut 0 bases from V and 5 bases from J; bases unmatched to any gene: 8. The CDR3 sequence is 16 residues long. Together with reference TRBV7-8 and TRBJ2-7, the CDR3 gives the full variable domain: GAGVSQSPRYKVAKRGQDVALRCDPISGHVSLFWYQQALGQGPEFLTYFQNEAQLDKSGLPSDRFFAERPEGSVSTLKIQRTQQEDSAVYLCASSLAGQGDPNEQYFGPGTRLTVT.

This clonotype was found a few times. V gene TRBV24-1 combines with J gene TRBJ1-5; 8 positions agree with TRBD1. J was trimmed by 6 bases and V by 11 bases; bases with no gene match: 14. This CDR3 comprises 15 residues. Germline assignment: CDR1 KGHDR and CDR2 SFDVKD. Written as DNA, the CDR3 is TGTGCCAGCAGCATAACAGGGGGTCAGGGTCAGCCCCAGCATTTT. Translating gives CASSITGGQGQPQHF.

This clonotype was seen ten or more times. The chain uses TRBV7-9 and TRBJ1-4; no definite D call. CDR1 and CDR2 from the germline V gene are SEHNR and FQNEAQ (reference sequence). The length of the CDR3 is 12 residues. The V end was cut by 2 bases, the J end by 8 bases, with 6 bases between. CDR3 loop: CASSLISEKLFF. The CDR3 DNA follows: TGTGCCAGCAGCTTAATATCCGAAAAACTGTTTTTT. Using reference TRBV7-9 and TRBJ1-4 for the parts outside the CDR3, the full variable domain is DTGVSQNPRHKITKRGQNVTFRCDPISEHNRLYWYRQTLGQGPEFLTYFQNEAQLEKSRLLSDRFSAERPKGSFSTLEIQRTEQGDSAMYLCASSLISEKLFFGSGTQLSVL.

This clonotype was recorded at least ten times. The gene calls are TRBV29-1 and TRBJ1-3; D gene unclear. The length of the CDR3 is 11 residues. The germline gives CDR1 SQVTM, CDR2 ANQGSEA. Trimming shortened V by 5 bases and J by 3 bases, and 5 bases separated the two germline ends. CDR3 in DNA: TGCAGCGTTAATAGTGGAAACACCATATATTTT. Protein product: CSVNSGNTIYF.

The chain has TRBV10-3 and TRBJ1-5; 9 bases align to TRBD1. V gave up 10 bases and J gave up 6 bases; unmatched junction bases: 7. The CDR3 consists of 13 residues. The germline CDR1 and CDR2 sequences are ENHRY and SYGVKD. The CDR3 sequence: CASRGQGFQPQHF. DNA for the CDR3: TGTGCCAGCAGGGGACAGGGTTTTCAGCCCCAGCATTTT.

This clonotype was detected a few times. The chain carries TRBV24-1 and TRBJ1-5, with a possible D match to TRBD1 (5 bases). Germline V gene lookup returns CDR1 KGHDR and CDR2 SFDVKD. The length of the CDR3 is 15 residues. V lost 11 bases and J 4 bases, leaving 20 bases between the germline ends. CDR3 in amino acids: CASSPTGTVNQPQHF. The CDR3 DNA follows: TGTGCCAGCTCACCAACCGGGACGGTGAATCAGCCCCAGCATTTT.

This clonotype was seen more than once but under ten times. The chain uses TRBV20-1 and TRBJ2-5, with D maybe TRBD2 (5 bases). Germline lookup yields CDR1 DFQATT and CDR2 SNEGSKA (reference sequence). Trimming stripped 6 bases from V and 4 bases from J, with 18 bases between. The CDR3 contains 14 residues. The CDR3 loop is CSATAGSFLETQYF. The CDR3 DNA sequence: TGCAGTGCCACCGCGGGCAGTTTCTTAGAGACCCAGTACTTC.

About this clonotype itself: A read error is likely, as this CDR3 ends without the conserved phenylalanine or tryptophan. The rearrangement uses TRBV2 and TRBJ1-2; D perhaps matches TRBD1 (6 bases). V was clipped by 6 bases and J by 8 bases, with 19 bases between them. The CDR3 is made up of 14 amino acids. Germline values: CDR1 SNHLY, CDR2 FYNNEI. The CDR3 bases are TGTGCCAGCAGCTTTTCCAGGGGACGGGGCGGCTACACCCTC. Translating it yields CASSFSRGRGGYTL.

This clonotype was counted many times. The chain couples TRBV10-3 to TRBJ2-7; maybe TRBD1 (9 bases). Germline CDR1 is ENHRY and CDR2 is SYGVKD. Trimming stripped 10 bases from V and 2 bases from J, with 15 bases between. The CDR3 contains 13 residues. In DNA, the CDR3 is TGTGCCACGGGGGGGACAGGGACCTACGAGCAGTACTTC. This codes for CATGGTGTYEQYF.

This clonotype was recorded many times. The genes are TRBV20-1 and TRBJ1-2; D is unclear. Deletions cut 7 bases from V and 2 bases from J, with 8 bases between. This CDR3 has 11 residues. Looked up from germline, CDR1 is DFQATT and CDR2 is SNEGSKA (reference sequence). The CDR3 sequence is CSVKKNYGYTF. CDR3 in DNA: TGCAGTGTTAAGAAGAACTATGGCTACACCTTC.

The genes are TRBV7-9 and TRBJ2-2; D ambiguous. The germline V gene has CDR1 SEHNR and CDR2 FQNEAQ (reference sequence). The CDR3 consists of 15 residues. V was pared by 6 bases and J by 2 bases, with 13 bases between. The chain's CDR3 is CASSYSMGNTGELFF. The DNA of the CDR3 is TGTGCCAGCAGTTACTCGATGGGAAACACCGGGGAGCTGTTTTTT. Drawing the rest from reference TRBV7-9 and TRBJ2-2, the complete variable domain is DTGVSQNPRHKITKRGQNVTFRCDPISEHNRLYWYRQTLGQGPEFLTYFQNEAQLEKSRLLSDRFSAERPKGSFSTLEIQRTEQGDSAMYLCASSYSMGNTGELFFGEGSRLTVL.

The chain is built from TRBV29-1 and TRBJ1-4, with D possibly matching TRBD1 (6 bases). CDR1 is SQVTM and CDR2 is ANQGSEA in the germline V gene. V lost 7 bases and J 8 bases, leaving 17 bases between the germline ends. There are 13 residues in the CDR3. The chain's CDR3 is CSAIGGAGEKLFF. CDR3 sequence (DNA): TGCAGCGCCATTGGGGGCGCAGGGGAAAAACTGTTTTTT.

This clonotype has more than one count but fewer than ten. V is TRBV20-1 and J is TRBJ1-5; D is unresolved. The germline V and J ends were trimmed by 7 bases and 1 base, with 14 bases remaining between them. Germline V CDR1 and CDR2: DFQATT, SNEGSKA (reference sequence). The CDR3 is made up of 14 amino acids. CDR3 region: CSGQTGWSNQPQHF. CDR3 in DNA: TGCAGTGGTCAGACCGGATGGAGCAATCAGCCCCAGCATTTT.

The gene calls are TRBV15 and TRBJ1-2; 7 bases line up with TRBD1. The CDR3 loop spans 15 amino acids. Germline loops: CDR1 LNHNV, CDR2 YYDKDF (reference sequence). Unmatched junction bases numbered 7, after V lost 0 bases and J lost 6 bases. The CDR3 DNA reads TGTGCCACCAGCAGAGAGGTAGACAGGGCCGATGGCTACACCTTC. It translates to CATSREVDRADGYTF.

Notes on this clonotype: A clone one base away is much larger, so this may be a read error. The CDR3 DNA sequence: TGCAGCGTTGCACGTGGGCCCGGGGAGCTGCTTTTT. This sequence encodes CSVARGPGELLF. This chain links TRBV29-1 with TRBJ2-2; tentatively, D is TRBD2 (5 bases). Germline CDR1 and CDR2: SQVTM and ANQGSEA. The CDR3 covers 12 residues.

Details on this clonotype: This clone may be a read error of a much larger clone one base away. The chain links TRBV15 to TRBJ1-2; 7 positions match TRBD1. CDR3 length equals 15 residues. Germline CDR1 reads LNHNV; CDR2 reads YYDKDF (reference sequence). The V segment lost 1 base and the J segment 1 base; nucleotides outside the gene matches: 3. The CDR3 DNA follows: TGTGCCACCAGCAGAGGGGGACAGCTTAACTATGGCTACACCTTC. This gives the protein CATSRGGQLNYGYTF.

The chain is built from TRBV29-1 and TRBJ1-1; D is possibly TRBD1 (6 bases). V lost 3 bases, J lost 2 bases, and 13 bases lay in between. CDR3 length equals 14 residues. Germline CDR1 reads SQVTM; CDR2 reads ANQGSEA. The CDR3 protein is CSVDVDRLNTEAFF. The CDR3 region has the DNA TGCAGCGTTGATGTGGACAGACTTAACACTGAAGCTTTCTTT.

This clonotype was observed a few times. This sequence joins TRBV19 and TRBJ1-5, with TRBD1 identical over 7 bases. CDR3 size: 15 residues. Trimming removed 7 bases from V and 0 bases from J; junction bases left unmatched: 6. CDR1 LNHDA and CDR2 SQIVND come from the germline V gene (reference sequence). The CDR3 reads CASTLGQPSNQPQHF. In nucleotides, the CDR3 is TGTGCCAGTACCCTGGGACAGCCTAGCAATCAGCCCCAGCATTTT.

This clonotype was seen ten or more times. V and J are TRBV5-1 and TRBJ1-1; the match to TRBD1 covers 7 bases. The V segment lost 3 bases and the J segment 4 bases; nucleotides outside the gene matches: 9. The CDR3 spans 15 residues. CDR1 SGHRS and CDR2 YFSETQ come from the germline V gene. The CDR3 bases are TGCGCCAGCAGCTCGTCAGGGGGAAAGGGCACTGAAGCTTTCTTT. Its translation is CASSSSGGKGTEAFF.

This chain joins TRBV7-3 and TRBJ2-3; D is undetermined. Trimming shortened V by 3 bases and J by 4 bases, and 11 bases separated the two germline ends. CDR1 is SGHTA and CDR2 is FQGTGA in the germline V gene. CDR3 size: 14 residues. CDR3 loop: CASSFPSSADTQYF. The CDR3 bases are TGTGCCAGCAGCTTCCCATCATCTGCAGATACGCAGTATTTT.